This TCR beta chain was captured by sequencing in a study of shared clonotypes between healthy human individuals. Across the whole study: Sampling drew on donors who were a couple of women and a few men aged 18 to 49.

Every subset's genomic DNA went evenly onto several immunoSEQ plates. Assay used: immunoSEQ multiplex PCR; TCRdb lists only in-frame clones, some missing. The sample yields about 460,000 clones, 77% seen once. From germline, CDR1 is LNHDA and CDR2 SQIVND (reference sequence). V dropped 6 bases and J dropped 9; count of bases not matched to a gene: 4. The CDR3 sequence is 14 residues long. Healthy HIV-negative adults with no recent acute infections or vaccinations were recruited as donors. It was around 100 million PBMCs that unsorted samples used for genomic DNA. The chain is built from TRBV19 and TRBJ2-1, with 14 bases fitting TRBD2. The TCR originated in a woman in her forties in good health. Some clones in this sample may be carry-over from other donors' samples. The sequenced sample consisted of PBMCs. In DNA, the CDR3 is TGTGCCAGTAGACAGACTAGCGGGAGGGGTGAGCAGTTCTTC. It translates to CASRQTSGRGEQFF.